This T cell receptor beta chain was observed in a study of blood T cells in healthy people across ages. Points from the study as a whole: A greater number of naive CD4+ cells and higher diversity distinguished long-lived donors from aged donors.

Through a sample-barcoded 5' primer and a J-beta primer mix, a second PCR was run for roughly 6 to 12 cycles. Each cDNA molecule received a tag from a template-switch adaptor that had 12 random nucleotides. TCRdb ran MiXCR on the 5' RACE reads and lists one entry per CDR3 protein. Here the sample spans 850,000 to 1,000,000 distinct CDR3 sequences, roughly 47% being singletons. This clonotype was observed a few times. The antigen is not known. The ends lost 6 bases at V and 5 bases at J; junction bases unmatched: 6. Germline CDR1 MNHNS, CDR2 SASEGT. This CDR3 region has 13 residues. Sequenced material: blood. The clonotype comes from a woman between 55 and 75 years old in good health. The chain joins TRBV6-1 to TRBJ2-5, with 7 bases identical to TRBD1. This chain's CDR3 is CASRRQGRETQYF. The CDR3 nucleotides are TGTGCCAGCAGACGACAGGGAAGGGAGACCCAGTACTTC.